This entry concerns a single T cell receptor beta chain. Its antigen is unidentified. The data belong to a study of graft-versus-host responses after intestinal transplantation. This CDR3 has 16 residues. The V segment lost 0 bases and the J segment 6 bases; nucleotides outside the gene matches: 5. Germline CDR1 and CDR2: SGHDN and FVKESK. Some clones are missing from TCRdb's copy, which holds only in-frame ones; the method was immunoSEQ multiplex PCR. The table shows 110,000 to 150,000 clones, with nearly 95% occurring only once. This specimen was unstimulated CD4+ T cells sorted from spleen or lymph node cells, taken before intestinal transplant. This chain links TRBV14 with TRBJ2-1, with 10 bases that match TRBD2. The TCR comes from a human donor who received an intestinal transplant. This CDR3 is CASSQDRASGSNEQFF. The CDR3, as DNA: TGTGCCAGCAGCCAAGATCGAGCTAGCGGGAGCAATGAGCAGTTCTTC.